This TCR beta chain appears in the sequencing data of a study of shared clonotypes between healthy human individuals. TCRdb's table, derived via immunoSEQ multiplex PCR, lists solely in-frame clones and lacks some. This sample has about 770,000 clones, with 72% found just once. This clonotype was obtained from a woman in her thirties in good health. Sequencing was performed on memory CD4+ T cells sorted from blood. Subset meaning: CD45RA-negative fraction.

The DNA of the CDR3 is TGCGCCAGCAGCTCAGCGGCTAGTATAAGAACCAGAAGGTCTGAAGCTTTCTTT. Amino acids: CASSSAASIRTRRSEAFF. This chain joins TRBV5-1 and TRBJ1-1; the D is unclear. This CDR3 is built from 18 residues. V was cut by 3 bases and J by 6 bases, with 27 bases left in between. Per the germline V gene, CDR1 is SGHRS and CDR2 is YFSETQ.